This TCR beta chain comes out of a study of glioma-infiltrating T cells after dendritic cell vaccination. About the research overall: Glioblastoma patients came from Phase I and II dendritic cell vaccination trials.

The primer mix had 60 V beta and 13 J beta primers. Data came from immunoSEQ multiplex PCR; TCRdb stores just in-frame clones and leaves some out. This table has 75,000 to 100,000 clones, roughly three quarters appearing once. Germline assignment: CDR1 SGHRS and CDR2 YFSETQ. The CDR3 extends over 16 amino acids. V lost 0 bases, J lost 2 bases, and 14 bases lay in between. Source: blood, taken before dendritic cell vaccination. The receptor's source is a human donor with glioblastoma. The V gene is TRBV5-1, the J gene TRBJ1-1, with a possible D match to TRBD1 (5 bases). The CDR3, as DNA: TGCGCCAGCAGCTTGGACCAAATGGGGGGAAACACTGAAGCTTTCTTT. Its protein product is CASSLDQMGGNTEAFF.